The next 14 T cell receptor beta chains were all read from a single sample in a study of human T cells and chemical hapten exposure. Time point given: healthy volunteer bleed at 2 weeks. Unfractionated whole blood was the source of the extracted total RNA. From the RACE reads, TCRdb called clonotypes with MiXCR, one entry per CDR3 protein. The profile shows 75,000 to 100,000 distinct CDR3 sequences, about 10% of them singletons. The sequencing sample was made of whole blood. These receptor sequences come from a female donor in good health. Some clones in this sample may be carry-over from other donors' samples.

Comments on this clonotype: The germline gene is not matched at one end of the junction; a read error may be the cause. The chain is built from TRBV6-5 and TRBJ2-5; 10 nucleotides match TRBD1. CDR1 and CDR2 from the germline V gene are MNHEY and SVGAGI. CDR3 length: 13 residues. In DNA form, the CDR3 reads TGTGCCAACAGTCTGGACAGGGGGGAGACCCAGTACTTC. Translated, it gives CANSLDRGETQYF.

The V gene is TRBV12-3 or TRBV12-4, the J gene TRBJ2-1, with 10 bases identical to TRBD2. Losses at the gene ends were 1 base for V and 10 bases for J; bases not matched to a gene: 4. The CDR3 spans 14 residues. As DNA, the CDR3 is TGTGCCAGCAGTTTAGGAAGCGGGGGGGGGGAGCAGTTCTTC. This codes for CASSLGSGGGEQFF.

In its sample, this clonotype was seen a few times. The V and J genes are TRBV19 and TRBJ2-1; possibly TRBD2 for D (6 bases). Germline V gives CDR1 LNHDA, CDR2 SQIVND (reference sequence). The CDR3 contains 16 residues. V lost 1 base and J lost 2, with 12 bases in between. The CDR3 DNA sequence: TGTGCCAGTAGTATAGTTGGGGGGTCCACCTACAATGAGCAGTTCTTC. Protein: CASSIVGGSTYNEQFF.

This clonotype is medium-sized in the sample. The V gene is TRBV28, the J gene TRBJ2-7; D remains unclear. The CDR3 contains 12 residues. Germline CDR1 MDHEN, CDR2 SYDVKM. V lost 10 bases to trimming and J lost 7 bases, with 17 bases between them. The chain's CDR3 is CAISTPGREQYF. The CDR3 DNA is TGTGCCATTTCTACACCCGGGCGGGAGCAGTACTTC.

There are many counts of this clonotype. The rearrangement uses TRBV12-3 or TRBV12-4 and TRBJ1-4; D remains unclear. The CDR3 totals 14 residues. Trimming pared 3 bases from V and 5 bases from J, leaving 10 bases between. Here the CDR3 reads CASSFVRKNEKLFF. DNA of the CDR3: TGTGCCAGCAGTTTCGTCAGGAAAAATGAAAAACTGTTTTTT.

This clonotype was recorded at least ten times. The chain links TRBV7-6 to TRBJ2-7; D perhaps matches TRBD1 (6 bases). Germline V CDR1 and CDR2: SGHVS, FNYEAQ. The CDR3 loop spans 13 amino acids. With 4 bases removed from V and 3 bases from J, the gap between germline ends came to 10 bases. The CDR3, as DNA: TGTGCCAGCAGCTCGAGAGGGGGCTACGAGCAGTACTTC. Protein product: CASSSRGGYEQYF.

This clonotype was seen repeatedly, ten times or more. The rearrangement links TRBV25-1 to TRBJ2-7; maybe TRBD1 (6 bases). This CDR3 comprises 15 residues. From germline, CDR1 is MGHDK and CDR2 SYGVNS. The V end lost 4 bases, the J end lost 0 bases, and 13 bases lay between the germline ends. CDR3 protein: CASSAAGTSSYEQYF. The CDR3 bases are TGTGCCAGCAGTGCGGCCGGGACATCCTCCTACGAGCAGTACTTC.

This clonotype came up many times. The CDR3 DNA sequence: TGTGCCAGCAGCTTAGGCAATCAGCCCCAGCATTTT. Protein sequence: CASSLGNQPQHF. V gene TRBV7-2 combines with J gene TRBJ1-5; D remains ambiguous. The germline V and J ends were trimmed by 1 base and 2 bases, with 0 bases remaining between them. The CDR3 spans 12 residues. Germline V lookup: CDR1 SGHTA, CDR2 FQGNSA.

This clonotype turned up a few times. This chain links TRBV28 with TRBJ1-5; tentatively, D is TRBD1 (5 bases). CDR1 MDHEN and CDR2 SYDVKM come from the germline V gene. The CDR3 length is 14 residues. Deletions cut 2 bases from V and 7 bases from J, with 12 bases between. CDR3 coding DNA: TGTGCCAGCAGTTTAAGGGACGGGCCACAGCCCCAGCATTTT. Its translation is CASSLRDGPQPQHF.

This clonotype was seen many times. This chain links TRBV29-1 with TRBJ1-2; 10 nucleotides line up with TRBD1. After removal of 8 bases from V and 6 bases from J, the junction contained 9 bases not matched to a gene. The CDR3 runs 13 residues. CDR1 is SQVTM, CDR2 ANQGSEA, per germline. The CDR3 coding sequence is TGCAGCATTCGACAGGGGGCGGGGGATGGCTACACCTTC. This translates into CSIRQGAGDGYTF.

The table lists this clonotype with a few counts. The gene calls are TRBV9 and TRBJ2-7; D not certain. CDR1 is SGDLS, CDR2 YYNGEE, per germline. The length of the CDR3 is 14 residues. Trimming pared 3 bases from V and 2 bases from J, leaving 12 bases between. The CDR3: CASSGDIGAYEQYF. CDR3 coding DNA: TGTGCCAGCAGCGGAGATATCGGAGCCTACGAGCAGTACTTC. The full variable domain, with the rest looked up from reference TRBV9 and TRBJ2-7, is DSGVTQTPKHLITATGQRVTLRCSPRSGDLSVYWYQQSLDQGLQFLIQYYNGEERAKGNILERFSAQQFPDLHSELNLSSLELGDSALYFCASSGDIGAYEQYFGPGTRLTVT.

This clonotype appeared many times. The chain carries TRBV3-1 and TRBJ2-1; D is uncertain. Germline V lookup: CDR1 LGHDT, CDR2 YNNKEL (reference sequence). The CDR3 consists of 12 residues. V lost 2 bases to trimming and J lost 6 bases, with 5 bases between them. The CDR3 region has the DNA TGTGCCAGCAGCCAACTCCGCAATGAGCAGTTCTTC. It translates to CASSQLRNEQFF.

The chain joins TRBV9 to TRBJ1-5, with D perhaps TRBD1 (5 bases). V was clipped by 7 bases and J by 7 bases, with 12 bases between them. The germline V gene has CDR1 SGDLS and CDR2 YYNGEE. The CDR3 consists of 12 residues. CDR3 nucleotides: TGTGCCAGCGGGACGGGAGGGCAGCCCCAGCATTTT. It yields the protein CASGTGGQPQHF.

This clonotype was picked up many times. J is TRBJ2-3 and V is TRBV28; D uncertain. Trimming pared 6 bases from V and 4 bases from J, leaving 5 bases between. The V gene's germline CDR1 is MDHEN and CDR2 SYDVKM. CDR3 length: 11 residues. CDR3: CASRSADTQYF. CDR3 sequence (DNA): TGTGCCAGCAGATCGGCAGATACGCAGTATTTT.